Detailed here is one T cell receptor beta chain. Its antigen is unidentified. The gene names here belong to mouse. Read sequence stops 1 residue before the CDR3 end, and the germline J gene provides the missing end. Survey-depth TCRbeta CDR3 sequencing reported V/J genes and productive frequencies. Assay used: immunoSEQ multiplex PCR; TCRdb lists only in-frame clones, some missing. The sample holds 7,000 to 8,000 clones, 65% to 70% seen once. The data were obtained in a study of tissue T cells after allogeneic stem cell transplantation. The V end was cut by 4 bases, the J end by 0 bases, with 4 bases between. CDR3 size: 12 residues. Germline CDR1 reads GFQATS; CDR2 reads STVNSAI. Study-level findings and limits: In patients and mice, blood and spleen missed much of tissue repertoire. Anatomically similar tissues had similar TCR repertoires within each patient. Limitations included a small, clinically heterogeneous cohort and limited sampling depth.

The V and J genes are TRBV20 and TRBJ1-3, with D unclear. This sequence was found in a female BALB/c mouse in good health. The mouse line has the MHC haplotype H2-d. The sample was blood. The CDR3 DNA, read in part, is TGTGGTGCTACAGGTTCTGGAAATACGCTCTAT. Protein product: CGATGSGNTLY. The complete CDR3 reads CGATGSGNTLYF.